Below, 22 T cell receptor beta chains from the same sample are listed, as sequenced in a study of T-cell memory formation after mild COVID-19. TCRdb re-analysed the 5' RACE reads in MiXCR, keeping a single row per CDR3 protein. The repertoire holds about 430,000 distinct CDR3 sequences, with 24% as singletons. The source material was PBMCs or a T cell subset sorted from them (not recorded which). These receptors were obtained from an adult woman who had mild COVID-19 (a few samples of this study predate the infection). Cell type and time point are not known.

This clonotype was recorded a few times. The chain uses TRBV7-9 and TRBJ2-7; a possible D gene is TRBD1 (7 bases). The V and J ends lost 7 bases and 7 bases respectively, with 17 bases between them. The CDR3 consists of 13 residues. Germline V gene data show CDR1 as SEHNR and CDR2 as FQNEAQ (reference sequence). CDR3 in DNA: TGTGCCAGCATGGAGGGGGCGCCCGGAGAGCAGTACTTC. Translated, it gives CASMEGAPGEQYF.

The J gene is TRBJ2-7, the V gene TRBV5-6, with a possible D match to TRBD2 (6 bases). This CDR3 contains 18 residues. Trimming stripped 1 base from V and 3 bases from J, with 23 bases between. In germline, CDR1 is SGHDT, CDR2 YYEEEE. CDR3 protein: CASSLFLGVGGSVYEQYF. The CDR3 region has the DNA TGTGCCAGCAGCTTGTTCCTGGGCGTGGGGGGTTCGGTCTACGAGCAGTACTTC.

The chain couples TRBV3-1 to TRBJ2-7; 10 bases are a match to TRBD1. J lost 5 bases, V lost 0 bases, and 13 bases had no gene match. Germline V CDR1 and CDR2: LGHDT, YNNKEL (reference sequence). There are 18 residues in the CDR3. DNA of the CDR3: TGTGCCAGCAGCCAAGAAATACCGAACGACAGGGGGCAAAACGAGCAGTACTTC. This sequence encodes CASSQEIPNDRGQNEQYF.

This clonotype has only a few counts. This chain's CDR3 is CASSRTGGTADTQYF. The CDR3 nucleotides are TGTGCCAGCAGCCGAACAGGGGGCACCGCAGATACGCAGTATTTT. The chain carries TRBV11-3 and TRBJ2-3, with 9 bases identical to TRBD1. This CDR3 is built from 15 residues. Germline CDR1 is SGHNT and CDR2 is YENEEA. Unmatched junction bases numbered 7, after V lost 5 bases and J lost 4 bases.

This clonotype was counted only a few times. The chain recombines TRBV4-3 with TRBJ1-4; tentatively, D is TRBD1 (6 bases). The germline V and J ends were trimmed by 3 bases and 7 bases, with 9 bases remaining between them. The CDR3 has 13 residues. Germline CDR1 reads LGHNA; CDR2 reads YSLEER. The CDR3 loop is CASSHGGGEKLFF. The CDR3 nucleotides read TGCGCCAGCAGCCATGGGGGCGGTGAAAAACTGTTTTTT.

The V call is TRBV20-1, the J call TRBJ2-3; D perhaps matches TRBD2 (5 bases). V was cut by 5 bases and J by 0 bases, with 12 bases left in between. The CDR3 consists of 14 residues. Looked up from germline, CDR1 is DFQATT and CDR2 is SNEGSKA (reference sequence). This chain's CDR3 is CSAQTTRSTDTQYF. The CDR3 DNA follows: TGCAGTGCTCAGACTACTCGGAGCACAGATACGCAGTATTTT.

There are a few counts of this clonotype. In DNA, the CDR3 is TGTGCCAGCTCACCGGACGGATCCTATGGCTACACCTTC. It encodes CASSPDGSYGYTF. V is TRBV18 and J is TRBJ1-2; D ambiguous. The CDR3 sequence is 13 residues long. Germline assignment: CDR1 KGHSH and CDR2 LQKENI. Trimming left V 3 bases short and J 4 bases short, with 9 bases between.

This clonotype was recorded a few times. The chain combines TRBV5-5 with TRBJ1-1, with D uncertain. The ends were cut back, 0 bases at V and 6 bases at J, with 12 bases in the middle. Germline-derived CDR1 and CDR2 are SGHKS and YYEKEE (reference sequence). The CDR3 consists of 14 residues. The CDR3 DNA is TGTGCCAGCAGCTTGGACGGGCGGAGCCCTGAAGCTTTCTTT. Translation gives CASSLDGRSPEAFF. The full variable domain, its missing parts supplied by reference TRBV5-5 and TRBJ1-1, is DAGVTQSPTHLIKTRGQQVTLRCSPISGHKSVSWYQQVLGQGPQFIFQYYEKEERGRGNFPDRFSARQFPNYSSELNVNALLLGDSALYLCASSLDGRSPEAFFGQGTRLTVV.

The chain is built from TRBV10-3 and TRBJ1-1; D gene unclear. The V end lost 3 bases, the J end lost 4 bases, and 12 bases lay between the germline ends. This CDR3 is built from 14 residues. Per germline, CDR1 ENHRY and CDR2 SYGVKD. The CDR3 coding sequence is TGTGCCATCAGTGATCCGAACGAGGGCACTGAAGCTTTCTTT. It codes for CAISDPNEGTEAFF.

The genes are TRBV4-2 and TRBJ1-2; 8 nucleotides agree with TRBD1. J lost 4 bases, V lost 0 bases, and 7 bases had no gene match. This CDR3 has 16 amino acids. The germline V gene encodes CDR1 LGHNA and CDR2 YNFKEQ. For the CDR3, the DNA is TGTGCCAGCAGCCAAGATGGGGCAGGGGGCGGCTATGGCTACACCTTC. It is translated as CASSQDGAGGGYGYTF.

The rearrangement joins TRBV11-2 to TRBJ2-1, with no clear D. CDR1 is SGHAT, CDR2 FQNNGV, per germline. The V and J ends lost 7 bases and 4 bases respectively, with 14 bases between them. This CDR3 is built from 14 residues. CDR3 sequence reads: CASNLGTAYNEQFF. The CDR3 DNA sequence: TGTGCCAGCAACTTGGGCACAGCTTACAATGAGCAGTTCTTC.

This clonotype was seen a few times. Germline and junction disagree at one end, which may indicate a read error. The genes are TRBV28 and TRBJ1-1, with 10 positions matching TRBD1. This CDR3 region has 12 residues. From germline, CDR1 is MDHEN and CDR2 SYDVKM. CDR3 in amino acids: CASSRDRGHPIF. CDR3 sequence (DNA): TGTGCCAGCAGTCGAGACAGGGGGCATCCTATCTTT.

The rearrangement joins TRBV6-5 to TRBJ2-2; D remains ambiguous. The V end was cut by 11 bases, the J end by 4 bases, with 14 bases between. Germline values: CDR1 MNHEY, CDR2 SVGAGI. CDR3 length equals 13 residues. CDR3 nucleotide sequence: TGTGCCTCCAGCAGGCCGGGCACCGGGGAGCTGTTTTTT. It yields the protein CASSRPGTGELFF.

The chain combines TRBV5-1 with TRBJ2-1; D possibly corresponds to TRBD1 (6 bases). The CDR3 is 13 residues long. Trimming cost V 6 bases and J 8 bases, with 15 bases left between them. CDR1 is SGHRS and CDR2 is YFSETQ in the germline V gene. In nucleotides, the CDR3 is TGCGCCAGCAACGTATATGAGGGGGATGAGCAGTTCTTC. Translated, it gives CASNVYEGDEQFF.

CDR3 residues: CASSRGATGNYGYTF. In DNA, the CDR3 is TGTGCCAGCAGTCGAGGAGCGACAGGGAACTATGGCTACACCTTC. V gene TRBV27 combines with J gene TRBJ1-2, with 7 nucleotides matching TRBD1. The ends lost 5 bases at V and 2 bases at J; junction bases unmatched: 8. The CDR3 totals 15 residues. Germline loops: CDR1 MNHEY, CDR2 SMNVEV (reference sequence).

This clonotype has a handful of counts. V is TRBV25-1 and J is TRBJ2-7; TRBD2 matches 7 bases. The V and J ends lost 1 base and 7 bases, in that order; junction bases with no gene match: 13. CDR1 and CDR2 from the germline V gene are MGHDK and SYGVNS. The CDR3 has 16 amino acids. The CDR3 nucleotides are TGTGCCAGCAGTGAATTGTCCGGGAGGAGCTGGGGGGAGCAGTACTTC. Encoded protein: CASSELSGRSWGEQYF.

This clonotype was seen a handful of times. CDR3 sequence reads: CASIPFGGTTYEQYF. In DNA form, the CDR3 reads TGTGCCAGCATTCCCTTCGGCGGGACCACCTACGAGCAGTACTTC. V is TRBV5-6 and J is TRBJ2-7; the D gene is possibly TRBD2 (6 bases). Trimming cost V 6 bases and J 2 bases, with 18 bases left between them. Germline V lookup: CDR1 SGHDT, CDR2 YYEEEE. This CDR3 comprises 15 residues. The whole variable domain, filled in from reference TRBV5-6 and TRBJ2-7, reads DAGVTQSPTHLIKTRGQQVTLRCSPKSGHDTVSWYQQALGQGPQFIFQYYEEEERQRGNFPDRFSGHQFPNYSSELNVNALLLGDSALYLCASIPFGGTTYEQYFGPGTRLTVT.

The table lists this clonotype with many counts. The chain has TRBV7-3 and TRBJ2-1, with D perhaps TRBD2 (6 bases). Germline CDR1 SGHTA, CDR2 FQGTGA. V shed 7 bases and J shed 5 bases, with 18 bases lying between them. The CDR3 runs to 15 residues. CDR3 in DNA: TGTGCCAGCATTACTGGCGGGACTTGCAACAATGAGCAGTTCTTC. This sequence encodes CASITGGTCNNEQFF.

V and J are TRBV7-2 and TRBJ2-2; possible D gene TRBD1, 6 bases. Germline V gene data show CDR1 as SGHTA and CDR2 as FQGNSA. The CDR3 loop spans 14 amino acids. V shed 4 bases and J shed 4 bases, with 10 bases lying between them. The DNA of the CDR3 is TGTGCCAGCAGCTCCCGGGACATCACCGGGGAGCTGTTTTTT. This encodes CASSSRDITGELFF.

This clonotype was seen a few times. The rearrangement joins TRBV6-6 to TRBJ1-1; D perhaps matches TRBD1 (5 bases). Trimming left V 0 bases short and J 1 base short, with 9 bases between. Germline V CDR1 and CDR2: MNHNY, SVGAGI (reference sequence). This CDR3 comprises 15 residues. Here the CDR3 DNA reads TGTGCCAGCAGTTACTCTCAGGGCTCGAACACTGAAGCTTTCTTT. It encodes CASSYSQGSNTEAFF.

V gene TRBV18 combines with J gene TRBJ2-1, with D perhaps assigned TRBD1 or TRBD2 (6 bases each). Trimming cost V 1 base and J 6 bases, with 19 bases left between them. CDR3 length: 17 amino acids. The V gene's germline CDR1 is KGHSH and CDR2 LQKENI. The CDR3 is CASSPRFRGSGPNEQFF. CDR3 bases: TGTGCCAGCTCACCACGATTCAGGGGAAGCGGGCCCAATGAGCAGTTCTTC.

The chain is built from TRBV12-3 or TRBV12-4 and TRBJ2-5, with a tentative D call TRBD1 (6 bases). There are 13 residues in the CDR3. Between the trimmed V and J ends, which lost 11 bases and 5 bases, there was a span of 18 bases. The CDR3 loop reads CAGPLGARETQYF. DNA of the CDR3: TGTGCCGGCCCGCTGGGGGCCCGGGAGACCCAGTACTTC.